Following are 2 T cell receptor beta chains from one sample sequenced in a study of T cells in Graves' hyperthyroidism and ophthalmopathy. TCR beta CDR3 region amplification was performed from RNA transcripts. Primed by the HTBI set, a first-round RT-PCR was run on the TCR CDR3. TCRdb reprocessed the multiplex PCR reads with MiXCR, giving one entry per CDR3 protein. This sample has more than 500,000 distinct CDR3 sequences, with about 15% found just once. Input material: blood. These receptors were obtained from a woman in her 40s with Graves' ophthalmopathy.

This clonotype was recorded at least ten times. The rearrangement uses TRBV12-3 or TRBV12-4 and TRBJ2-7; D gene uncertain. The CDR3 runs 14 residues. V shed 1 base and J shed 3 bases, with 10 bases lying between them. CDR3 amino acids: CASSLEQDRYEQYF. The CDR3 nucleotides are TGTGCCAGCAGTTTAGAGCAGGATCGCTACGAGCAGTACTTC.

Ten or more counts support this clonotype. The chain recombines TRBV15 with TRBJ1-1; D remains ambiguous. The CDR3 is 14 residues long. Trimming stripped 7 bases from V and 0 bases from J, with 12 bases between. Germline CDR1 and CDR2: LNHNV and YYDKDF (reference sequence). CDR3 nucleotide sequence: TGTGCCACCATGTCCGACGGAATGAACACTGAAGCTTTCTTT. Translation gives CATMSDGMNTEAFF.